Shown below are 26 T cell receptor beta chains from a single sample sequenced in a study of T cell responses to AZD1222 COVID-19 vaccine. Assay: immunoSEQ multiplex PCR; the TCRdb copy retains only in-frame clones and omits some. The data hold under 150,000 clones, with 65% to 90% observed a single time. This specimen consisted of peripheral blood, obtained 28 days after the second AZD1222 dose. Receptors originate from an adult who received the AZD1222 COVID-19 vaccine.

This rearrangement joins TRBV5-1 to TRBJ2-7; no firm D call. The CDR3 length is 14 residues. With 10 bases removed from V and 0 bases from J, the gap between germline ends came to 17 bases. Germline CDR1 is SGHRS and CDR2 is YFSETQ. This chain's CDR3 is CACRVQSSSYEQYF. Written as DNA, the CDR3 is TGCGCCTGTCGTGTGCAGTCGAGCTCCTACGAGCAGTACTTC.

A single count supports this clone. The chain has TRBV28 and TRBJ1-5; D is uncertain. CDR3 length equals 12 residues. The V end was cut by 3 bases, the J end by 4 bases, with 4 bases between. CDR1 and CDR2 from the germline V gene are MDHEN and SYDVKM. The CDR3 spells CASSFQNQPQHF. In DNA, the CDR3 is TGTGCCAGCAGTTTCCAAAATCAGCCCCAGCATTTT.

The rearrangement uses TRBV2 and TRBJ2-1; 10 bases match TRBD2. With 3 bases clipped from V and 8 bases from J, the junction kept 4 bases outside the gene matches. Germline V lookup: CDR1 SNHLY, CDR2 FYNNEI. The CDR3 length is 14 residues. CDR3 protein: CASSEYLAGDEQFF. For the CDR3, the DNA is TGTGCCAGCAGTGAGTACCTAGCGGGGGATGAGCAGTTCTTC.

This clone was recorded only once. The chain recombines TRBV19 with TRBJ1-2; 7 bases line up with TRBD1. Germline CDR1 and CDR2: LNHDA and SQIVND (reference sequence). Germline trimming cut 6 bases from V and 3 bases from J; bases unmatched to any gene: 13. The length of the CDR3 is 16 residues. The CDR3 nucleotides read TGTGCCAGTAGATCCCCGGGGACAGTTTCGGACTATGGCTACACCTTC. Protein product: CASRSPGTVSDYGYTF.

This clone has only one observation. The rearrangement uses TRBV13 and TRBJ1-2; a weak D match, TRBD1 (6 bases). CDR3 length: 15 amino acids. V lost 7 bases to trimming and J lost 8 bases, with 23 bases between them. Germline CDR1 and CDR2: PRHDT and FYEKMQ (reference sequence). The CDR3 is CASNRDLRGAGGYTF. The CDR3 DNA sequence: TGTGCCAGCAACCGGGACTTACGGGGGGCGGGAGGCTACACCTTC.

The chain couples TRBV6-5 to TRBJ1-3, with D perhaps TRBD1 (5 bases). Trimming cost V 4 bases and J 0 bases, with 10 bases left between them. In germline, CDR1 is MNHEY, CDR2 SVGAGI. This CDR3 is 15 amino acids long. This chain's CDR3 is CASSWRGPSGNTIYF. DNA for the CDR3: TGTGCCAGCAGTTGGAGGGGACCCTCTGGAAACACCATATATTTT.

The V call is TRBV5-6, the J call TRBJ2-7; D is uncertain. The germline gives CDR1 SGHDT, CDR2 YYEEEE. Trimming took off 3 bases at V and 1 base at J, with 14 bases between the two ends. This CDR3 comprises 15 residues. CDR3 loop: CASSSSVRISYEQYF. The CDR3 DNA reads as TGTGCCAGCAGCTCCTCAGTTCGGATATCCTACGAGCAGTACTTC.

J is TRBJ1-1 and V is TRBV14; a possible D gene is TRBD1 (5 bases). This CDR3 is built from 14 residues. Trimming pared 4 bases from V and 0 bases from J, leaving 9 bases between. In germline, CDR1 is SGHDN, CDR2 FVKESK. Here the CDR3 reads CASSPWTLNTEAFF. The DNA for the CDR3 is TGTGCCAGCAGCCCGTGGACACTGAACACTGAAGCTTTCTTT.

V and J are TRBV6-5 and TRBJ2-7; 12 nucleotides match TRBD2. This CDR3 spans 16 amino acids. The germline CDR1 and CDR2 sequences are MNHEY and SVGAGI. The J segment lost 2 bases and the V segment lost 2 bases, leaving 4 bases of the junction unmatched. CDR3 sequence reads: CASSYTTSGGPYEQYF. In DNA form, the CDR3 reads TGTGCCAGCAGTTACACGACTAGCGGGGGTCCCTACGAGCAGTACTTC.

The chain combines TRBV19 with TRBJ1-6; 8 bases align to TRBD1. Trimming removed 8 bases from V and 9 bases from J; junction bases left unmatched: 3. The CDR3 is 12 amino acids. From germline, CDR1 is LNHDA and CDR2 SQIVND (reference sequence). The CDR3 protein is CASQGAGSPLHF. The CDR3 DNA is TGTGCCAGTCAGGGGGCAGGTTCACCCCTCCACTTT.

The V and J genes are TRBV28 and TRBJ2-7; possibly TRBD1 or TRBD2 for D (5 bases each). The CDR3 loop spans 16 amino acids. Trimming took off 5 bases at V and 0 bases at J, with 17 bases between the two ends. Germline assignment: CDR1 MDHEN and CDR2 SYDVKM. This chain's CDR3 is CASSPVGTDHSYEQYF. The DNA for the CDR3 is TGTGCCAGCAGTCCGGTCGGGACGGACCACTCCTACGAGCAGTACTTC.

This chain's CDR3 is CASSSGTSGGSYEQYF. As DNA, the CDR3 is TGTGCCAGCAGTTCCGGGACTAGCGGGGGATCCTACGAGCAGTACTTC. This chain joins TRBV5-4 and TRBJ2-7; TRBD2 aligns across 14 bases. V dropped 5 bases and J dropped 1; count of bases not matched to a gene: 5. Per the germline V gene, CDR1 is SGHNT and CDR2 is YYREEE (reference sequence). This CDR3 region has 16 residues.

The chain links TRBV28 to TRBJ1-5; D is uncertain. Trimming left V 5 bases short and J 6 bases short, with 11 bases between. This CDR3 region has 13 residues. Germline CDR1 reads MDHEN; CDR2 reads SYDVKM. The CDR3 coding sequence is TGTGCCAGCAGTCCCCTGAATGGTCAGCCCCAGCATTTT. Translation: CASSPLNGQPQHF.

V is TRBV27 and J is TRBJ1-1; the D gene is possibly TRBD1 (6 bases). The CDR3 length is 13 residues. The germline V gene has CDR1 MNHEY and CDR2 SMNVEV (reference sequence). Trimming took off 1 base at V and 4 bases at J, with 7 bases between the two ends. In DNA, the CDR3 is TGTGCCAGCAGTTTATTAGGGGGCACTGAAGCTTTCTTT. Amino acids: CASSLLGGTEAFF.

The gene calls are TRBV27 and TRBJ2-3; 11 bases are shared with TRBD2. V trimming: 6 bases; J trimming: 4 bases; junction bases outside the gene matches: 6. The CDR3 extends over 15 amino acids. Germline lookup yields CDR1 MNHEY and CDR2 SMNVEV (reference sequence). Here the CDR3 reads CASRLSGGVADTQYF. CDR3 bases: TGTGCCAGCAGACTTAGCGGGGGGGTTGCAGATACGCAGTATTTT.

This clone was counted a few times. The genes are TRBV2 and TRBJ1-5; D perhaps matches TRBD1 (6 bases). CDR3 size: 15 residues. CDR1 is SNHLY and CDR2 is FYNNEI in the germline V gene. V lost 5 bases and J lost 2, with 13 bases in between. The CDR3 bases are TGTGCCAGCAGTAAGGGGGGGGCGGGCAATCAGCCCCAGCATTTT. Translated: CASSKGGAGNQPQHF.

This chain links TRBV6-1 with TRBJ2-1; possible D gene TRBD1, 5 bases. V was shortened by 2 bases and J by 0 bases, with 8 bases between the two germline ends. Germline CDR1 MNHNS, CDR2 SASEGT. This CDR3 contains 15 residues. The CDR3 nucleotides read TGTGCCAGCAGTGAATTTGGGGCCTCCTACAATGAGCAGTTCTTC. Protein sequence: CASSEFGASYNEQFF.

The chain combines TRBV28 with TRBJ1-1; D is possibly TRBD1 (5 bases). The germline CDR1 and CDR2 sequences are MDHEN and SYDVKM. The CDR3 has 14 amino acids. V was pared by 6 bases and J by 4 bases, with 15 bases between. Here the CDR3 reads CASSLRVGGTEAFF. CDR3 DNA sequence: TGTGCCAGCAGCCTCCGGGTCGGGGGCACTGAAGCTTTCTTT.

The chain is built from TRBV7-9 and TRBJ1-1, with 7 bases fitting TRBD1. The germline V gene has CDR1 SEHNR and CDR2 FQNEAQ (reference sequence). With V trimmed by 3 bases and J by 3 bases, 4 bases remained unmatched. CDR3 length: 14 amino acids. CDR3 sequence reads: CASSFGDRYTEAFF. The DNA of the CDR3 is TGTGCCAGCAGCTTCGGGGACAGATACACTGAAGCTTTCTTT.

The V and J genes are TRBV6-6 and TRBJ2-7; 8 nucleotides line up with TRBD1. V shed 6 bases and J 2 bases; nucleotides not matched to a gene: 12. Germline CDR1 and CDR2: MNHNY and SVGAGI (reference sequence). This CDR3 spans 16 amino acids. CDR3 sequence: CASSHAGQGSPYEQYF. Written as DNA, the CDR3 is TGTGCCAGCAGCCACGCAGGACAGGGAAGCCCCTACGAGCAGTACTTC.

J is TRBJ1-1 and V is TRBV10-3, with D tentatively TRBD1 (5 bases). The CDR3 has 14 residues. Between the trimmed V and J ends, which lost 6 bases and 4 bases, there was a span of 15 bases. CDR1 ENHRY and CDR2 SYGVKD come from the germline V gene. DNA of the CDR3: TGTGCCATCAGCCGGGACGCCAAAGCCACTGAAGCTTTCTTT. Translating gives CAISRDAKATEAFF.

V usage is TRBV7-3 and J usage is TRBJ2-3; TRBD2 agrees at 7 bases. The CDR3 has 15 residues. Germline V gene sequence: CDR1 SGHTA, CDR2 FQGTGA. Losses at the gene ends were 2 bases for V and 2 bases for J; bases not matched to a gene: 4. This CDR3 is CASSLAGEFTDTQYF. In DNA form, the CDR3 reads TGTGCCAGCAGCTTAGCGGGGGAGTTCACAGATACGCAGTATTTT. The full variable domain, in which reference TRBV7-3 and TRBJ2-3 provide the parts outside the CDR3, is GAGVSQTPSNKVTEKGKYVELRCDPISGHTALYWYRQSLGQGPEFLIYFQGTGAADDSGLPNDRFFAVRPEGSVSTLKIQRTERGDSAVYLCASSLAGEFTDTQYFGPGTRLTVL.

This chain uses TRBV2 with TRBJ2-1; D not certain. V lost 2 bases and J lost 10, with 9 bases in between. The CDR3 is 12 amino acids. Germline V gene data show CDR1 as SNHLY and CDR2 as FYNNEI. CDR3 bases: TGTGCCAGCAGTGAAAGTAGTCGGGAGCAGTTCTTC. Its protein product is CASSESSREQFF.

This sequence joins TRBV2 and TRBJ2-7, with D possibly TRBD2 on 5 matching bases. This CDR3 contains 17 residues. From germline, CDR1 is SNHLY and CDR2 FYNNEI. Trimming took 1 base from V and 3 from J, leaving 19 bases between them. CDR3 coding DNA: TGTGCCAGCAGTGAAGGAGGATTCTACCATCGGGACTACGAGCAGTACTTC. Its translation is CASSEGGFYHRDYEQYF.

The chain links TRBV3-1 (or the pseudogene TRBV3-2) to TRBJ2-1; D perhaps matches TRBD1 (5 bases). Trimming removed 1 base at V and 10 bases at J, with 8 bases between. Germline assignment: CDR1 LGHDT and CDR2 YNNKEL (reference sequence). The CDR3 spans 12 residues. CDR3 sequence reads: CASSQVGREQFF. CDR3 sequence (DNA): TGTGCCAGCAGCCAAGTGGGGCGGGAGCAGTTCTTC.

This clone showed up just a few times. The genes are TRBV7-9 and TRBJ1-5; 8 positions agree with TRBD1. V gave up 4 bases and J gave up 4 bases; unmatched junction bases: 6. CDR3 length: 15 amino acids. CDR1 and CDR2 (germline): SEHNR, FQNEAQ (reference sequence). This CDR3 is CASSSDRGSNQPQHF. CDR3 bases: TGTGCCAGCAGCTCCGACAGGGGAAGTAATCAGCCCCAGCATTTT.